This paragraph reports one T cell receptor beta chain. In this sample, this clonotype turned up many times. What antigen it recognizes has not been identified. Base qualities are not recorded, but no much larger clone differs from it by a single base. Amplification of TCR beta CDR3 regions was carried out from RNA transcripts. For the first round of RT-PCR on the TCR CDR3, the HTBI primer set was used together with the Qiagen OneStep RT-PCR kit. Libraries were constructed in a second round of multiplex PCR, after which size selection and purification were performed. Libraries were sequenced paired-end with 100 bp reads on an Illumina HiSeq2000. On the authors' methods: Raw data were processed with SOAPnuke, discarding reads with adapters, uncalled bases, mean Phred below 15, or no exact constant-primer or identifier match. COPE v1.2.5 was used to merge high-quality paired reads, and clonotypes were defined as unique nucleotide sequences. MiTCR v1.1 was used to align clonotypes to the IMGT TRBV, TRBD and TRBJ reference segments. Analysis was restricted to V-J combinations with a frequency above 0.0001, which covered about 99% of repertoires. The TCS score was defined as the ratio of F50 (clonal expansion) to E x V (chaos), calculated using BLOSUM62-based TCRdist between CDR3 peptides within each V-J. Welch's t-statistics and random forest reduced several hundred V-J features to 13, which were used in a naive Bayes classifier (R e1071). Clones were called with MiXCR by TCRdb after fastp trimmed the public reads at Q25, and only in-frame beta chains were retained. Merged by CDR3 protein, the rows form single entries marked with the most common genes and DNA. The V and J calls, along with clone size, are taken from TCRdb and not from the paper's own processing. The sample table contains approximately 600,000 distinct CDR3 sequences; only one count was recorded for approximately 15% of them. The ten largest clones take up roughly 7% of the sample.

The data derive from a study of T cells in Graves' hyperthyroidism and ophthalmopathy (dated by TCRdb to between 2017 and 2020). Background for the entire study: Peripheral blood samples were taken at the time of initial diagnosis, prior to any treatment. A discovery cohort of around 98 patients, 43 with Graves' ophthalmopathy and approximately 57 with stable Graves' hyperthyroidism, was used to find distinguishing TCR V-J signatures. Whether ophthalmopathy could be predicted prospectively was tested in an independent validation cohort made up of under 20 hyperthyroidism patients plus 17 patients who later progressed to ophthalmopathy. For training and testing, the 100 or so patients in the discovery cohort were randomly divided in a 7:3 ratio. In addition, the study compared T-cell repertoires in thyroid tissue and in blood from over 5 Graves' hyperthyroidism patients. Once sampling was done, hyperthyroidism patients were given methimazole at a starting dose of 30 mg daily, whereas ophthalmopathy patients were given high-dose intravenous methylprednisolone. TCR Vbeta CDR3 sequencing of 135 peripheral blood samples (43 ophthalmopathy, around 80 hyperthyroidism and around 17 progressor patients) is reported in the paper.

In the ophthalmopathy patients, disease was moderately to severely active, with a Clinical Activity Score of 3 or more, a NOSPECS grade of 4 or more, and a duration of less than 3 months. Exclusion was applied to patients with uncontrolled infections, other autoimmune diseases, pregnancy or lactation. Diagnoses relied on clinical symptoms, serum thyroxine and TRAb, thyroid ultrasound and orbital computed tomography. Ficoll-Paque density gradient centrifugation was used to isolate PBMCs from around 10 ml of fresh peripheral blood. Total RNA was extracted using Trizol reagent, and RNA quality was assessed on an Agilent 2100 Bioanalyzer. Overall study results and their limits: Most expanded thyroid clonotypes (frequency above 0.001) were also detected in blood, suggesting blood repertoires may reflect thyroid immune responses. In validation, progression to ophthalmopathy was predicted by the model with 55% to 71% sensitivity and 72% to 85% specificity, a median of 6.5 months before onset. A 13 V-J signature model separated ophthalmopathy from stable hyperthyroidism, with approximately 86% sensitivity and about 81% specificity in cross-validation and 80%/75% in testing. Sample size was not statistically predetermined, and blinding of investigators to group allocation was not performed.

The junction shows trimming of 0 bases on V and 5 bases on J, and the gene matches do not reach 14 bases of it. CDR1 and CDR2 are drawn from the germline V gene: SGHTA, FQGNSA. The CDR3 covers 20 residues, taking in both the cysteine and the phenylalanine. The retained sequence is limited to the CDR3, 60 bases, with the frame set at the first base. The sequencing input was blood. The V and J genes are TRBV7-2 and TRBJ2-1; TRBD2 agrees with 12 junctional bases. This clonotype was obtained from a woman under 30 with Graves' ophthalmopathy. The CDR3 protein: CASSLALQGLAGSWDNEQFF. The sequence in DNA is TGTGCCAGCAGCTTAGCGCTGCAAGGACTAGCGGGAAGTTGGGACAATGAGCAGTTCTTC. Where the CDR3 stops, the reference TRBV7-2 and TRBJ2-1 genes take over; the full variable domain is GAGVSQSPSNKVTEKGKDVELRCDPISGHTALYWYRQSLGQGLEFLIYFQGNSAPDKSGLPSDRFSAERTGGSVSTLTIQRTQQEDSAVYLCASSLALQGLAGSWDNEQFFGPGTRLTVL.